These T cell receptor beta chains were read from a single sample in a study of control samples from healthy donors and cancer patients. The method was immunoSEQ multiplex PCR; TCRdb's version includes in-frame clones alone and lacks a portion of them. The data show hundreds of thousands of clones, around 90% seen once. The material sequenced was PBMCs. These receptors all come from a man aged 35 to 55 with head and neck cancer. Both conserved end residues are trimmed from each CDR3. Each record gives: V gene, J gene, CDR3 protein.

TRBV30,TRBJ2-7,AWSKGVPYEQY
TRBV30,TRBJ1-1,AWSVRGSEAF
TRBV7-2,TRBJ2-2,ASSLAEGINTGELF
TRBV5-1,TRBJ1-1,ASSLGLNTEAF
TRBV5-1,TRBJ2-1,ASSLERASGGIDEQF
TRBV5-4,TRBJ2-7,ASSLGLAEAYEQY
TRBV5-6,TRBJ2-5,ASTGTTGVGETQY
TRBV9,TRBJ1-4,ASSAGVTNEKLF
TRBV3-1/TRBV3-2,TRBJ2-1,ASSQEANWDAVWAKVSYNEQF
TRBV7-8,TRBJ2-7,ASSTRTGGSSYEQY
TRBV5-1,TRBJ2-5,ASSLNRPGQETQY
TRBV10-2,TRBJ1-1,ASGGDMGTEAF
TRBV7-3,TRBJ2-1,ASSLDPPGFYNEQF
TRBV18,TRBJ1-1,ASSPGTGSMNTEAF
TRBV12-5,TRBJ2-5,ASVKRGGQETQY
TRBV5-1,TRBJ2-7,ASSGWAGGSSYEQY
TRBV30,TRBJ1-6,ALGRGPNSPLH
TRBV11-2,TRBJ1-1,ASSPTSSFTGNTEAF
TRBV28,TRBJ1-4,ASSLAATEKLF
TRBV7-9,TRBJ2-7,ASRGAYEQY
TRBV27,TRBJ2-1,ASSAGQAESSYNEQF
TRBV12-3/TRBV12-4,TRBJ1-1,ASSRIRTTEAF
TRBV5-4,TRBJ2-7,ASSLSSGRASSYEQY
TRBV10-3,TRBJ2-7,AISEYPGQGYEQY
TRBV24-1,TRBJ1-2,ATSDPGQGALEGYT
TRBV6-1,TRBJ2-7,ASSEWGRGASYEQY
TRBV13,TRBJ1-5,ASSSNQPQH
TRBV9,TRBJ1-1,ASSAPRRGGATEAF
TRBV7-9,TRBJ2-2,ASSFYGAPGELF
TRBV5-4,TRBJ1-4,ASSSYRETTNEKLF
TRBV18,TRBJ2-2,ASSPSANTGELF
TRBV28,TRBJ2-7,ASRLAGAYEQY
TRBV5-1,TRBJ2-1,ASSLDPTGLGSYNEQF
TRBV11-2,TRBJ2-3,ASSSQRFPLDTQY
TRBV7-5,TRBJ2-2,ARGGALTGELF
TRBV11-2,TRBJ1-1,ASSLVPIQGTNTEAF